This T cell receptor (beta chain) was identified during a study of blood T cell repertoires in COVID-19. Study-level information: Italy, Spain and the United States were the sources of the convalescent and acute COVID-19 samples. T cells, B-cell-depleted T cells, or PBMCs provided the cDNA or gDNA that served as material.

The authors' processing: Using reference gene primer amplification, nucleated cell counts were estimated. Profiled with immunoSEQ multiplex PCR; TCRdb holds only in-frame clones, not every one. V, J and clone size derive from that table, while D and trimming were established from the DNA sequence. The sample contains some 190,000 clones, around nine tenths of which appear only once. The CDR3 has 17 amino acids. J was trimmed by 5 bases and V by 0 bases; bases with no gene match: 9. The chain has TRBV6-7 and TRBJ2-1; TRBD2 matches 8 bases. TRBV6-7 is recorded as an ORF, its role being uncertain. The TCR sequence derives from a human donor in a cohort sampled during active COVID-19. Sequencing used peripheral blood. The CDR3 here is CASSYSLTSGKHNEQFF. Written as DNA, the CDR3 is TGTGCCAGCAGTTACTCGTTAACTAGCGGTAAGCACAATGAGCAGTTCTTC.